The clone carrying this TCR beta chain was picked up a small number of times. Its cognate antigen is unknown. The same CDR3 can be traced to other DNA sequences in this sample. The sample originates from a study of cytomegalovirus exposure and HLA in healthy donors. PCR involved 60 Vbeta and 13 Jbeta primers. Data came from immunoSEQ multiplex PCR; TCRdb stores just in-frame clones and leaves some out. The repertoire holds approximately 100,000 clones, with around three quarters as singletons. Study-wide results and limits: Clonal expansion was found to be greater in HLA-associated TCR beta chains than in equally common others in a later analysis. In terms of immune exposure information, only CMV serostatus was available.

In germline, CDR1 is SNHLY, CDR2 FYNNEI. The junction had 3 bases not matched to a gene; V was cut back by 3 bases and J by 2 bases. The CDR3 loop spans 15 amino acids. Material: PBMCs. This sequence originates from a female donor in good health and CMV-seropositive. The rearrangement links TRBV2 to TRBJ1-2; 10 bases agree with TRBD1. The CDR3 here is CASSERQGANYGYTF. The CDR3 nucleotides are TGTGCCAGCAGTGAGAGACAGGGGGCCAACTATGGCTACACCTTC.